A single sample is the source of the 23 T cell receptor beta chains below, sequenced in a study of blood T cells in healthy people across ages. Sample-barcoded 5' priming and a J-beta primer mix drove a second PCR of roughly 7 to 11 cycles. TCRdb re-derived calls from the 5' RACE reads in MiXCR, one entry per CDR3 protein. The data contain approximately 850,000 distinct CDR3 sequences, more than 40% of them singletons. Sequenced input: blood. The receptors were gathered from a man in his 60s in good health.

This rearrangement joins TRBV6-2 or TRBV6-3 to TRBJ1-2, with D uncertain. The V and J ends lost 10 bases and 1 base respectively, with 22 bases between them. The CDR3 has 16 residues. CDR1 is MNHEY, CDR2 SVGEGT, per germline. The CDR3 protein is CATTIWGSEINYGYTF. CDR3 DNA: TGTGCCACCACGATTTGGGGATCCGAGATTAACTATGGCTACACCTTC.

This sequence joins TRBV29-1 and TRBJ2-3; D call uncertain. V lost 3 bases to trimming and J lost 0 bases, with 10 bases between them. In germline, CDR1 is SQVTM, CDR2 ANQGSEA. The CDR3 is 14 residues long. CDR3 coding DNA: TGCAGCGTTGAGGGTCAGAGAAGCACAGATACGCAGTATTTT. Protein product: CSVEGQRSTDTQYF.

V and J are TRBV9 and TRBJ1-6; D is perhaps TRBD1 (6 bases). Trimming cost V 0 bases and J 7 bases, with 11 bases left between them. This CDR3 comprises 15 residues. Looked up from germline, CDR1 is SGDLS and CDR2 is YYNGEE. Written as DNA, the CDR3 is TGTGCCAGCAGCGTAGATAGTGGGGGCAATTCACCCCTCCACTTT. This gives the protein CASSVDSGGNSPLHF.

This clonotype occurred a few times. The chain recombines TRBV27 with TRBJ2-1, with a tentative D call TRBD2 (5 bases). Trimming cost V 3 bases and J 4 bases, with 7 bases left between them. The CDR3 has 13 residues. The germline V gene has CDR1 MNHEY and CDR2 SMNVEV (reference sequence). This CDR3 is CASSFSVYNEQFF. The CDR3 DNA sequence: TGTGCCAGCAGTTTTAGCGTGTACAATGAGCAGTTCTTC.

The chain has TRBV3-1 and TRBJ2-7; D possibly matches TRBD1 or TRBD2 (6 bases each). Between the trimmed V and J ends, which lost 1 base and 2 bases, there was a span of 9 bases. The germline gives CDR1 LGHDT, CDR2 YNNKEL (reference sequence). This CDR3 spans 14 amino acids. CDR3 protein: CASSQAGAPYEQYF. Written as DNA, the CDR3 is TGTGCCAGCAGCCAAGCGGGGGCCCCCTACGAGCAGTACTTC.

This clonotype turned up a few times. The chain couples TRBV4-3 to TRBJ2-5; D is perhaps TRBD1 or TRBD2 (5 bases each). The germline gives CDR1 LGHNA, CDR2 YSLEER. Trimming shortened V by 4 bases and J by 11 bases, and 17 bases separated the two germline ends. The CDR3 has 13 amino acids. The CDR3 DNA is TGCGCCAGCAGCCGGGGGTTGGACTTAGTGCAGTACTTC. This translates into CASSRGLDLVQYF.

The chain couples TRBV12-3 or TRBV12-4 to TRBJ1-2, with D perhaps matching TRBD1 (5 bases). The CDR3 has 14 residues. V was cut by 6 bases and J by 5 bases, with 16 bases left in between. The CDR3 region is CASSHGTSGYGYTF. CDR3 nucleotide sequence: TGTGCCAGCAGCCACGGGACTTCGGGATATGGCTACACCTTC.

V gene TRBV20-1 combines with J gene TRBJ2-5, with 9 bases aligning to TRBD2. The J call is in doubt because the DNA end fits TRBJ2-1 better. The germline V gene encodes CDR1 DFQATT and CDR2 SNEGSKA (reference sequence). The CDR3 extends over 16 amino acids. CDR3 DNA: TGCAGTGCCACTGGGTTACGGCGGGGGGGCCTGGAGACCCAGTTCTTC. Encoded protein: CSATGLRRGGLETQFF.

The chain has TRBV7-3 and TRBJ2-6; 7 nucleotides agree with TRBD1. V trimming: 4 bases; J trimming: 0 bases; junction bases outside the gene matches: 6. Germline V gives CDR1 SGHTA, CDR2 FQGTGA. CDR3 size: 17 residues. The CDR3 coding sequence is TGTGCCAGCAGCTCTAAGGGACAGTCCTCTGGGGCCAACGTCCTGACTTTC. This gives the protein CASSSKGQSSGANVLTF.

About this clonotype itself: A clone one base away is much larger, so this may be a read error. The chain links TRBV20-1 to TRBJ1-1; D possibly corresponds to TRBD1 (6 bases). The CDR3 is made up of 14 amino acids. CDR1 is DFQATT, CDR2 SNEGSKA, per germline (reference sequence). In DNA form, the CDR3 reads TGCAGTGCTAGAGTGGCAGGGGCGAACCCTGAAGCTTTCTTT. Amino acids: CSARVAGANPEAFF.

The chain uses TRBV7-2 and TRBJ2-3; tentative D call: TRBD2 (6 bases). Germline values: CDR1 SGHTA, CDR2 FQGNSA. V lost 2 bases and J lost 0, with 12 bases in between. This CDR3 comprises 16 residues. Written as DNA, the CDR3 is TGTGCCAGCAGCTTACGCGGGACCCGAAGCACAGATACGCAGTATTTT. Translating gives CASSLRGTRSTDTQYF.

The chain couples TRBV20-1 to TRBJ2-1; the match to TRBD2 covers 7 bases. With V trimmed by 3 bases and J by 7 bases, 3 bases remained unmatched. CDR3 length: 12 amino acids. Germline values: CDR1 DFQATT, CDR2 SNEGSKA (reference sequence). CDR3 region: CSASSGGNEQFF. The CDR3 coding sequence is TGCAGTGCTAGTTCGGGAGGTAATGAGCAGTTCTTC.

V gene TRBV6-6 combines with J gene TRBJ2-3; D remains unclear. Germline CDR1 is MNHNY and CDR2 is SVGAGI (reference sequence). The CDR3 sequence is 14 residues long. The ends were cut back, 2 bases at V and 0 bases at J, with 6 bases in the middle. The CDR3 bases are TGTGCCAGCAGTTACACGGAGAGCACAGATACGCAGTATTTT. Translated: CASSYTESTDTQYF.

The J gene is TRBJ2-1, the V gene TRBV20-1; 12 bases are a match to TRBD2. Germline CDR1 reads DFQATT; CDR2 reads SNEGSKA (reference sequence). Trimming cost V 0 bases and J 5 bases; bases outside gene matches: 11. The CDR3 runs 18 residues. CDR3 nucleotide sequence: TGCAGTGCTAGAGATCTTTCACTAGCGGGGGGAAGGAACAATGAGCAGTTCTTC. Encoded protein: CSARDLSLAGGRNNEQFF.

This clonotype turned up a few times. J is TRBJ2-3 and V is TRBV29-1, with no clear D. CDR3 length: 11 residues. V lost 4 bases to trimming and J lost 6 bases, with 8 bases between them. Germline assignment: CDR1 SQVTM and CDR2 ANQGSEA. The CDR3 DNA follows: TGCAGCGTTGTCCGAGGCGATACGCAGTATTTT. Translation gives CSVVRGDTQYF.

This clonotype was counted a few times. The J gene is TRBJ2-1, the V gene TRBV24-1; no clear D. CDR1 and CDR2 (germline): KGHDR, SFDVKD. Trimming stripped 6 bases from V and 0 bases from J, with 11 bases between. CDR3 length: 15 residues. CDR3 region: CATSSSFSSYNEQFF. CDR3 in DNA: TGTGCCACCAGTTCCAGCTTTAGCTCCTACAATGAGCAGTTCTTC.

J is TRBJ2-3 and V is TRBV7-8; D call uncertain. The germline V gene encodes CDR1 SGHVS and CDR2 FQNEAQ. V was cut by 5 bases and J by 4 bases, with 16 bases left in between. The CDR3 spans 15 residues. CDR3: CASSPRRGRADTQYF. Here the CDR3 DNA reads TGTGCCAGCAGCCCCCGTCGTGGCCGTGCAGATACGCAGTATTTT.

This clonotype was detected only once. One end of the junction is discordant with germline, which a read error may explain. The CDR3 DNA reads as TGTGCCGGCAGGCCAGCGGGGGGGCACCAAGAGACCCAGTACTTC. It encodes CAGRPAGGHQETQYF. This rearrangement joins TRBV27 to TRBJ2-7, with 10 nucleotides matching TRBD2. The closer fit of TRBJ2-5 to the DNA end suggests the J call may be wrong. The CDR3 runs to 15 residues. Germline assignment: CDR1 MNHEY and CDR2 SMNVEV (reference sequence).

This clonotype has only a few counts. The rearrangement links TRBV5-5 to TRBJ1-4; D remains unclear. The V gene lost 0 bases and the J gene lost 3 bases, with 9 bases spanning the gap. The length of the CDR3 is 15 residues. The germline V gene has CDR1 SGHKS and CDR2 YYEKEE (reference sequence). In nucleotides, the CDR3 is TGTGCCAGCAGCTTGGGACCCGGGGCTAATGAAAAACTGTTTTTT. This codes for CASSLGPGANEKLFF.

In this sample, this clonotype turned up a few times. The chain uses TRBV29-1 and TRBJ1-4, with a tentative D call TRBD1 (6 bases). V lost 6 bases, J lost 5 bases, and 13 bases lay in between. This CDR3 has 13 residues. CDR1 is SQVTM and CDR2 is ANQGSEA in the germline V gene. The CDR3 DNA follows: TGCAGCGTGCACAGGGTCTCAAATGAAAAACTGTTTTTT. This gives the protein CSVHRVSNEKLFF.

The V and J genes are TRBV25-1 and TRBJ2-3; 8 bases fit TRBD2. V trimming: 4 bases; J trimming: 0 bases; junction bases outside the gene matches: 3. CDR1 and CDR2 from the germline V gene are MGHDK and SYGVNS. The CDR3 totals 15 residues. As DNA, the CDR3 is TGTGCCAGCAGTGTCATAGCGGGGAGCACAGATACGCAGTATTTT. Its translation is CASSVIAGSTDTQYF. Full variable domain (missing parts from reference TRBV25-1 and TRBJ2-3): EADIYQTPRYLVIGTGKKITLECSQTMGHDKMYWYQQDPGMELHLIHYSYGVNSTEKGDLSSESTVSRIRTEHFPLTLESARPSHTSQYLCASSVIAGSTDTQYFGPGTRLTVL.

In nucleotides, the CDR3 is TGTGCCAGCAGCTTGGAACGGAACAATGAGCAGTTCTTC. This sequence encodes CASSLERNNEQFF. The chain combines TRBV5-4 with TRBJ2-1; D gene unclear. The V end lost 0 bases, the J end lost 5 bases, and 6 bases lay between the germline ends. The CDR3 covers 13 residues. Germline CDR1 SGHNT, CDR2 YYREEE (reference sequence).

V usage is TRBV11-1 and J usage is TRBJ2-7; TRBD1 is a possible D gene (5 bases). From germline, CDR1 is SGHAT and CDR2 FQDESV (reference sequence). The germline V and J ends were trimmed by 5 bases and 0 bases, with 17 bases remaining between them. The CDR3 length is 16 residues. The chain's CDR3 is CASSLSDRLSSYEQYF. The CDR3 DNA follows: TGTGCCAGCAGCCTCTCCGACAGACTGAGCTCCTACGAGCAGTACTTC.